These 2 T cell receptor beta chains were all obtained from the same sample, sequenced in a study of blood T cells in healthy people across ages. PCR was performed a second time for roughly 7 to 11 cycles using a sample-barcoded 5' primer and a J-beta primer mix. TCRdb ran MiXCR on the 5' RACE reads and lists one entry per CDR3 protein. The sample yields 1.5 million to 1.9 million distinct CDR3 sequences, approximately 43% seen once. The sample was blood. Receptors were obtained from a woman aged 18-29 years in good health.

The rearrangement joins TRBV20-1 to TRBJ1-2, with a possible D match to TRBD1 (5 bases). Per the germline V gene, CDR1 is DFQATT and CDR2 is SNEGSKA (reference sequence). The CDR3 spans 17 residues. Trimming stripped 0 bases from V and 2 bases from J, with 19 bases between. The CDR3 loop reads CSARDLGKGQTNYGYTF. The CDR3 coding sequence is TGCAGTGCTAGAGATCTCGGGAAGGGGCAGACCAACTATGGCTACACCTTC.

The CDR3 sequence: CASTWTGSNEQFF. CDR3 nucleotide sequence: TGTGCCAGCACCTGGACAGGGAGCAATGAGCAGTTCTTC. The chain carries TRBV27 and TRBJ2-1; 8 bases map to TRBD1. Looked up from germline, CDR1 is MNHEY and CDR2 is SMNVEV (reference sequence). CDR3 length: 13 amino acids. The V segment lost 7 bases and the J segment 6 bases; nucleotides outside the gene matches: 5.